These 24 T cell receptor beta chains were all obtained from the same sample, sequenced in a study of T cells in Graves' hyperthyroidism and ophthalmopathy. Regions amplified from RNA transcripts were the TCR beta CDR3 regions. Primed by the HTBI set, a first-round RT-PCR was run on the TCR CDR3. TCRdb re-called the multiplex PCR reads with MiXCR, one entry per CDR3 protein. The sample contains 450,000 to 700,000 distinct CDR3 sequences, around 42% of which appear only once. The specimen sequenced was peripheral blood or thyroid tissue (not recorded which). Receptors were obtained from an adult woman with Graves' disease, either hyperthyroidism or ophthalmopathy (not recorded which).

CDR3 residues: CATGTGTGVGETQYF. In DNA, the CDR3 is TGTGCCACCGGCACCGGGACAGGGGTCGGGGAGACCCAGTACTTC. This chain joins TRBV10-3 and TRBJ2-5; TRBD1 agrees at 10 bases. This CDR3 has 15 residues. CDR1 and CDR2 from the germline V gene are ENHRY and SYGVKD. V was pared by 10 bases and J by 5 bases, with 13 bases of the junction left unmatched.

This clonotype was seen only a few times. The junction shows a germline mismatch at one end, possibly a read error. The chain uses TRBV9 and TRBJ2-7; D call uncertain. Germline CDR1 is SGDLS and CDR2 is YYNGEE. The CDR3 is 8 amino acids. The CDR3 region has the DNA TGTGCCAGCAGCGAGCAGGACTTC. The encoded protein is CASSEQDF.

This clonotype has a count of ten or more. The CDR3 sequence: CASSLEAPGWETQYF. CDR3 bases: TGCGCCAGCAGCTTGGAAGCCCCCGGTTGGGAGACCCAGTACTTC. The chain couples TRBV5-1 to TRBJ2-5; D remains ambiguous. Trimming stripped 0 bases from V and 5 bases from J, with 14 bases between. This CDR3 comprises 15 residues. Germline CDR1 reads SGHRS; CDR2 reads YFSETQ.

The CDR3: CASSALAGASTDTQYF. The DNA for the CDR3 is TGTGCCAGCAGCGCCCTAGCGGGAGCTAGCACAGATACGCAGTATTTT. This sequence joins TRBV7-8 and TRBJ1-5, with 10 bases matching TRBD2. The J call is uncertain, as TRBJ2-3 better fits the DNA end. This CDR3 is 16 amino acids long. Per germline, CDR1 SGHVS and CDR2 FQNEAQ.

This clonotype showed up many times. V usage is TRBV29-1 and J usage is TRBJ2-5, with 9 bases that match TRBD2. CDR3 length: 14 amino acids. Looked up from germline, CDR1 is SQVTM and CDR2 is ANQGSEA. Unmatched junction bases numbered 8, after V lost 4 bases and J lost 5 bases. CDR3 sequence (DNA): TGCAGCGTTGGGGGGGGACTAGCTTACGAGACCCAGTACTTC. It codes for CSVGGGLAYETQYF. The whole variable domain, remainder taken from reference TRBV29-1 and TRBJ2-5, is SAVISQKPSRDICQRGTSLTIQCQVDSQVTMMFWYRQQPGQSLTLIATANQGSEATYESGFVIDKFPISRPNLTFSTLTVSNMSPEDSSIYLCSVGGGLAYETQYFGPGTRLLVL.

This chain uses TRBV19 with TRBJ1-4; D is uncertain. The CDR3 contains 15 residues. Germline loops: CDR1 LNHDA, CDR2 SQIVND (reference sequence). CDR3 region: CDISIETAANEKLFF. The DNA of the CDR3 is TGTGACATCAGTATAGAAACGGCGGCTAATGAAAAACTGTTTTTT.

This clonotype was counted many times. This sequence joins TRBV7-3 and TRBJ1-6; TRBD1 is a possible D gene (6 bases). Germline CDR1 SGHTA, CDR2 FQGTGA. The ends were cut back, 2 bases at V and 10 bases at J, with 15 bases in the middle. The CDR3 runs 15 residues. For the CDR3, the DNA is TGTGCCAGCAGCTTAGGTCCAGGGGTGAGGTCACCCCTCCACTTT. Residues: CASSLGPGVRSPLHF.

At least ten counts were recorded for this clonotype. The rearrangement joins TRBV29-1 to TRBJ1-1, with D maybe TRBD1 (6 bases). Per germline, CDR1 SQVTM and CDR2 ANQGSEA. V lost 5 bases and J lost 8, with 24 bases in between. The CDR3 runs to 15 residues. The CDR3 bases are TGCAGCGTTTTCCCCCCTACAGGGACGAATGCCGAAGCTTTCTTT. Protein sequence: CSVFPPTGTNAEAFF.

This clonotype was seen repeatedly, ten times or more. The V call is TRBV7-8, the J call TRBJ2-7; possibly TRBD2 for D (5 bases). The CDR3 spans 17 residues. Between the trimmed V and J ends, which lost 7 bases and 0 bases, there was a span of 22 bases. The germline V gene encodes CDR1 SGHVS and CDR2 FQNEAQ. DNA for the CDR3: TGTGCCAGCACTCGGCGCCGCGGGCTACAAAGCTCCTACGAGCAGTACTTC. Translated, it gives CASTRRRGLQSSYEQYF.

This clonotype has a count of ten or more. The chain is built from TRBV5-1 and TRBJ1-1; D may be TRBD1 (5 bases). Germline CDR1 and CDR2: SGHRS and YFSETQ. V lost 4 bases, J lost 3 bases, and 13 bases lay in between. The CDR3 is made up of 14 amino acids. Here the CDR3 reads CASSIRVGYTEAFF. CDR3 in DNA: TGCGCCAGCAGCATCAGGGTCGGGTACACTGAAGCTTTCTTT.

This clonotype was counted many times. The chain carries TRBV20-1 and TRBJ2-7; 7 nucleotides match TRBD2. Germline V gene data show CDR1 as DFQATT and CDR2 as SNEGSKA (reference sequence). Germline trimming cut 6 bases from V and 2 bases from J; bases unmatched to any gene: 13. This CDR3 is built from 15 residues. DNA for the CDR3: TGCAGTGCCCTCGGGCCGGGCGGGAGAGCCTACGAGCAGTACTTC. This codes for CSALGPGGRAYEQYF.

The chain has TRBV7-9 and TRBJ2-7, with 7 bases lining up with TRBD2. Germline assignment: CDR1 SEHNR and CDR2 FQNEAQ (reference sequence). The CDR3 spans 14 residues. V dropped 6 bases and J dropped 9; count of bases not matched to a gene: 14. CDR3 loop: CASSLAGVDTGQYF. DNA of the CDR3: TGTGCCAGCAGTTTGGCGGGAGTGGATACGGGGCAGTACTTC.

The chain links TRBV5-8 to TRBJ2-7; D might be TRBD1 (6 bases). Deletions cut 2 bases from V and 0 bases from J, with 15 bases between. Germline V gene lookup returns CDR1 SGHTS and CDR2 YDEGEE. The CDR3 totals 16 residues. CDR3 in amino acids: CASSFPQGSSSYEQYF. The CDR3 DNA follows: TGTGCCAGCAGCTTCCCGCAGGGGAGTTCCTCCTACGAGCAGTACTTC.

J is TRBJ2-2 and V is TRBV19, with TRBD1 identical over 7 bases. Per the germline V gene, CDR1 is LNHDA and CDR2 is SQIVND (reference sequence). J was trimmed by 4 bases and V by 6 bases; bases with no gene match: 5. The CDR3 totals 14 residues. CDR3 residues: CASRGGSGTGELFF. The CDR3 coding sequence is TGTGCCAGTAGAGGGGGCAGTGGCACCGGGGAGCTGTTTTTT. Full variable domain (rest looked up from reference TRBV19 and TRBJ2-2): DGGITQSPKYLFRKEGQNVTLSCEQNLNHDAMYWYRQDPGQGLRLIYYSQIVNDFQKGDIAEGYSVSREKKESFPLTVTSAQKNPTAFYLCASRGGSGTGELFFGEGSRLTVL.

Ten or more counts support this clonotype. This rearrangement joins TRBV4-1 to TRBJ1-1, with TRBD1 as a possible D gene (5 bases). The CDR3 loop spans 13 amino acids. Per the germline V gene, CDR1 is MGHRA and CDR2 is YSYEKL. Trimming took off 0 bases at V and 10 bases at J, with 12 bases between the two ends. The CDR3: CASSQDWGLGAFF. In nucleotides, the CDR3 is TGCGCCAGCAGCCAAGATTGGGGGTTAGGAGCTTTCTTT.

In this sample, this clonotype turned up many times. The rearrangement joins TRBV15 to TRBJ1-5; weak D call: TRBD1 (5 bases). Germline values: CDR1 LNHNV, CDR2 YYDKDF (reference sequence). Trimming cost V 8 bases and J 0 bases, with 8 bases left between them. The CDR3 is made up of 13 amino acids. CDR3 region: CATRGHSNQPQHF. The DNA of the CDR3 is TGTGCCACCCGTGGACATAGCAATCAGCCCCAGCATTTT.

This clonotype was observed at least ten times. The chain joins TRBV3-1 to TRBJ2-7, with 10 bases aligning to TRBD1. V gave up 5 bases and J gave up 4 bases; unmatched junction bases: 5. CDR3 size: 14 residues. The germline V gene encodes CDR1 LGHDT and CDR2 YNNKEL (reference sequence). The CDR3 coding sequence is TGTGCCAGCAGCTCAGACAGGGGGCTGTACGAGCAGTACTTC. This gives the protein CASSSDRGLYEQYF.

The chain links TRBV7-8 to TRBJ1-2; 9 bases match TRBD1. V was pared by 5 bases and J by 13 bases, with 20 bases of the junction left unmatched. The CDR3 is made up of 16 amino acids. CDR1 SGHVS and CDR2 FQNEAQ come from the germline V gene. In DNA form, the CDR3 reads TGTGCCAGCAGCCCCCTTACCGGGACAGGGCCCTCGAGGGGCACCTTC. Protein product: CASSPLTGTGPSRGTF.

This clonotype was observed at least ten times. This chain links TRBV6-6 with TRBJ1-5, with D maybe TRBD1 (5 bases). The V and J ends lost 5 bases and 0 bases respectively, with 8 bases between them. CDR3 size: 14 residues. Germline-derived CDR1 and CDR2 are MNHNY and SVGAGI (reference sequence). CDR3 coding DNA: TGTGCCAGCAGTGGGGCCCATAGCAATCAGCCCCAGCATTTT. As protein: CASSGAHSNQPQHF.

Notes on this clonotype: The junction departs from the called germline gene at one end, perhaps through a read error. The V call is TRBV7-9, the J call TRBJ2-5; 8 bases map to TRBD2. The CDR3 consists of 15 residues. The germline V gene encodes CDR1 SEHNR and CDR2 FQNEAQ (reference sequence). CDR3 sequence: CASSQAWRGDETQYF. In nucleotides, the CDR3 is TGCGCCAGCAGCCAAGCATGGCGGGGGGACGAGACCCAGTACTTC.

The CDR3 nucleotides read TGTGCCAGCAGTTCAGCCCGACAGGGGAATGGCTACACCTTC. Translation: CASSSARQGNGYTF. The chain is built from TRBV12-3 or TRBV12-4 and TRBJ1-2; the match to TRBD1 covers 8 bases. The CDR3 is 14 residues long. V was pared by 4 bases and J by 6 bases, with 7 bases of the junction left unmatched.

This clonotype was seen repeatedly, ten times or more. J is TRBJ1-1 and V is TRBV7-3; a weak D match, TRBD1 (5 bases). V gave up 5 bases and J gave up 0 bases, with 10 bases separating them. In germline, CDR1 is SGHTA, CDR2 FQGTGA. The CDR3 totals 14 residues. The CDR3: CASSQGVMNTEAFF. Written as DNA, the CDR3 is TGTGCCAGCAGCCAGGGAGTAATGAACACTGAAGCTTTCTTT.

This chain uses TRBV10-3 with TRBJ2-6; tentatively, D is TRBD1 (6 bases). The V gene lost 8 bases and the J gene lost 0 bases, with 14 bases spanning the gap. CDR1 is ENHRY and CDR2 is SYGVKD in the germline V gene. The CDR3 is made up of 16 amino acids. The CDR3 reads CAIRITGISGANVLTF. CDR3 DNA sequence: TGTGCCATCCGCATTACAGGGATCTCTGGGGCCAACGTCCTGACTTTC.

The chain links TRBV20-1 to TRBJ1-4; 10 bases are shared with TRBD1. V shed 0 bases, J shed 10 bases, and the junction held 2 bases outside the gene matches. Germline assignment: CDR1 DFQATT and CDR2 SNEGSKA (reference sequence). The CDR3 contains 13 residues. CDR3 loop: CSARDDRGRKLFF. CDR3 bases: TGCAGTGCTAGAGACGACAGGGGGCGAAAACTGTTTTTT.